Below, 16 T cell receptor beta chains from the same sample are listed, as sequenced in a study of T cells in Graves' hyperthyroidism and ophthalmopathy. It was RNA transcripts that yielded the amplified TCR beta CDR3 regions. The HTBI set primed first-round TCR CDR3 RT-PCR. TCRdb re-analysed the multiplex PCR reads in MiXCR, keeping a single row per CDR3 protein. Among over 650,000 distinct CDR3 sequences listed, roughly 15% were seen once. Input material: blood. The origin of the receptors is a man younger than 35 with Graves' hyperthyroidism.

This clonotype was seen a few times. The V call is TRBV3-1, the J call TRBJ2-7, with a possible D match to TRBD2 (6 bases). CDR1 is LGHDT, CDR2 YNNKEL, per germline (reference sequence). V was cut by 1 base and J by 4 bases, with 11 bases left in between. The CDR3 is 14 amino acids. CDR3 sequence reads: CASSQGGGGYEQYF. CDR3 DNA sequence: TGTGCCAGCAGCCAAGGTGGTGGGGGGTACGAGCAGTACTTC.

CDR3 sequence (DNA): TGTGCCAGCAGCCCGACCGGGACCCATTTTGCTTTCTTT. Its translation: CASSPTGTHFAFF. The chain joins TRBV7-6 to TRBJ1-1, with a possible D match to TRBD1 (5 bases). Germline loops: CDR1 SGHVS, CDR2 FNYEAQ. With 5 bases removed from V and 11 bases from J, the gap between germline ends came to 18 bases. The CDR3 spans 13 residues.

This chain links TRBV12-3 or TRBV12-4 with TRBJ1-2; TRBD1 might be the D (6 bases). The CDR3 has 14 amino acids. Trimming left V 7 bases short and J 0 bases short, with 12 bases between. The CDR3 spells CASTAAGANYGYTF. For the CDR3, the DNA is TGTGCCAGCACGGCCGCAGGGGCTAACTATGGCTACACCTTC.

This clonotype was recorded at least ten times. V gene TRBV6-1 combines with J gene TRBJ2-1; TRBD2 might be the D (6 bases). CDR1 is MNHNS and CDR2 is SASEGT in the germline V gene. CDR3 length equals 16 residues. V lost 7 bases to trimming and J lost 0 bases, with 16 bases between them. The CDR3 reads CASTRGAGRSYNEQFF. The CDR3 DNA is TGTGCCAGCACTCGCGGGGCAGGCCGCTCCTACAATGAGCAGTTCTTC.

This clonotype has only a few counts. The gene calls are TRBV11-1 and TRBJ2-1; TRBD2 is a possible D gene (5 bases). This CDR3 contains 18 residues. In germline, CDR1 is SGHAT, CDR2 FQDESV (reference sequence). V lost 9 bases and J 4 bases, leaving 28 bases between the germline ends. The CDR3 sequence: CASSIDTLADLRYNEQFF. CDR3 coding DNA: TGTGCCAGTAGTATAGATACCCTAGCCGACCTTCGATACAATGAGCAGTTCTTC.

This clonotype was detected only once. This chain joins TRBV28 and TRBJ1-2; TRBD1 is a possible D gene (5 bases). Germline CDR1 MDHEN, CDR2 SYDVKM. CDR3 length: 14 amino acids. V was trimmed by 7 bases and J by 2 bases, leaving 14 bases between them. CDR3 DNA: TGTGCCAGCATGCGGGGGGGGGGGAACTATGGCTACACCTTC. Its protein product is CASMRGGGNYGYTF.

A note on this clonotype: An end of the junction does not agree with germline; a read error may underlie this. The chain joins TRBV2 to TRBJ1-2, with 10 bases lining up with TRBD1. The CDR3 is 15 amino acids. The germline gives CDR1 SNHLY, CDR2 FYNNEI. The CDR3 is CAGRGGQGIFYGYTF. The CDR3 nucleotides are TGTGCCGGCAGGGGGGGACAGGGGATTTTCTATGGCTACACCTTC.

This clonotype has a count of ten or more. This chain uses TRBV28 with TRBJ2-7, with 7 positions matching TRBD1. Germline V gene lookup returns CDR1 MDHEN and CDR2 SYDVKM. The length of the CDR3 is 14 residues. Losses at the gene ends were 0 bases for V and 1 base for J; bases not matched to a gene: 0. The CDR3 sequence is CASSLWGQSYEQYF. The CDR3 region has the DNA TGTGCCAGCAGTTTATGGGGACAGTCCTACGAGCAGTACTTC.

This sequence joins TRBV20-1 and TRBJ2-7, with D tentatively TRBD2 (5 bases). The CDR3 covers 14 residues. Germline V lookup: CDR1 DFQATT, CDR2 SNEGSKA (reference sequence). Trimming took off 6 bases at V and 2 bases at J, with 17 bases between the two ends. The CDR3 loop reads CSATTGKPPYEQYF. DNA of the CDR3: TGCAGTGCCACCACCGGGAAACCGCCCTACGAGCAGTACTTC.

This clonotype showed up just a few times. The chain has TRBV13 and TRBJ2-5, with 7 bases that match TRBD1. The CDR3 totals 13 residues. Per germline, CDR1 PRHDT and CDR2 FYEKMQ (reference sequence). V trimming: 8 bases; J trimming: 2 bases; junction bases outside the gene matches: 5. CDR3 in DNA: TGTGCCAGCTCAGGGGGTCTACAAGAGACCCAGTACTTC. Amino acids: CASSGGLQETQYF.

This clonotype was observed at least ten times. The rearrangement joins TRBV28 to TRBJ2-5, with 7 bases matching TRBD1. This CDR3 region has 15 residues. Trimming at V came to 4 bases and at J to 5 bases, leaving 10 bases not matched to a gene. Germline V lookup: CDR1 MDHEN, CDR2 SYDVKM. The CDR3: CASSSPGQSMETQYF. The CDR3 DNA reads TGTGCCAGCAGTTCTCCGGGACAGTCTATGGAGACCCAGTACTTC.

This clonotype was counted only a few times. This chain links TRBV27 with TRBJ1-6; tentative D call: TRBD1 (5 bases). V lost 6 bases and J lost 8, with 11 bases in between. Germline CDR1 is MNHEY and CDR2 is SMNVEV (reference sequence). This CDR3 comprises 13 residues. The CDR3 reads CASSHGGDSPLHF. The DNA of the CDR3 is TGTGCCAGCAGCCACGGGGGTGATTCACCCCTCCACTTT.

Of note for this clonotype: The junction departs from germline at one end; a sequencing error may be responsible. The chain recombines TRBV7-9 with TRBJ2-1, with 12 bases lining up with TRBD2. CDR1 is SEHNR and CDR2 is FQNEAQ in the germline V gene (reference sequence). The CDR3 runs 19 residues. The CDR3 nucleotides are TGTGCCAGCAGCCAAATTGGACTAGCGGGAAGGGGATCCTACCATGAGCAGTTCTTC. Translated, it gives CASSQIGLAGRGSYHEQFF.

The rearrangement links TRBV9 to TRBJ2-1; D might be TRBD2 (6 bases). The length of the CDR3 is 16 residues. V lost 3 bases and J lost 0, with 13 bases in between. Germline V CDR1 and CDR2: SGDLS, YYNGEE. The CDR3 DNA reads TGTGCCAGCAGCGACCTGGGGGGAGGCTCCTACAATGAGCAGTTCTTC. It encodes CASSDLGGGSYNEQFF.

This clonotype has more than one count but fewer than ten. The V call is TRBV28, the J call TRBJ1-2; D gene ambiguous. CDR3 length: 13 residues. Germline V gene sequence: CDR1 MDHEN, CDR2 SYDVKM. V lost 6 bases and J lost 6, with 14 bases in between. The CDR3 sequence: CASSPTARNGYTF. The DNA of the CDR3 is TGTGCCAGCAGCCCGACTGCGAGGAATGGCTACACCTTC.

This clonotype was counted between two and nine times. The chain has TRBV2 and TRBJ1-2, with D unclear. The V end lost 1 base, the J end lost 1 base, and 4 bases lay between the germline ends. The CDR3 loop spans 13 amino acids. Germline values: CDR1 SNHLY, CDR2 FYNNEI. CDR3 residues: CASSEEVNYGYTF. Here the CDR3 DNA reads TGTGCCAGCAGTGAAGAGGTTAACTATGGCTACACCTTC.